This TCR beta chain was documented in a study of blood T cell repertoires in COVID-19. Turning to the study itself: Acute and convalescent COVID-19 specimens originated in the United States, Italy and Spain. T cells, B-cell-depleted T cells, or PBMCs provided the cDNA or gDNA that served as material.

Original data processing: Reference gene primers were amplified, and this amplification served to estimate nucleated cell counts. Method: immunoSEQ multiplex PCR; TCRdb's copy keeps in-frame clones and lacks some. The DNA gave D and trimming, while V, J and clone size come from that table. The top ten hold around 1% of the sample, which has about 100,000 clones, approximately 89% seen once. The CDR3 has 15 residues. Germline V gene lookup returns CDR1 SGHVS and CDR2 FQNEAQ. The ends were cut back, 4 bases at V and 2 bases at J, with 15 bases in the middle. The chain carries TRBV7-8 and TRBJ2-7; D perhaps matches TRBD2 (6 bases). The sequenced material came from peripheral blood. The source of this sequence is a man aged 55 to 70 with acute or convalescent COVID-19. In DNA form, the CDR3 reads TGTGCCAGCAGCTCACGCCGGGTAGCGGCCTACGAGCAGTACTTC. Residues: CASSSRRVAAYEQYF. The full variable domain, completed using reference TRBV7-8 and TRBJ2-7, is GAGVSQSPRYKVAKRGQDVALRCDPISGHVSLFWYQQALGQGPEFLTYFQNEAQLDKSGLPSDRFFAERPEGSVSTLKIQRTQQEDSAVYLCASSSRRVAAYEQYFGPGTRLTVT.